This is a list of T cell receptor beta chains from one sample in a study of patients and donors after allogeneic stem cell transplantation. MiXCR was run by TCRdb on the RT-PCR reads, yielding one entry per CDR3 protein. The repertoire holds roughly 880,000 distinct CDR3 sequences, with approximately 18% as singletons. The specimen was blood, either unsorted or a sorted T cell fraction (not recorded which). These TCRs come from a human donor who was either an allogeneic HSCT recipient or a stem cell or donor lymphocyte infusion donor (not recorded which). It is not recorded whose cells these are; they may come from a transplant donor. The CDR3 runs from the conserved cysteine through the conserved F or W. A D gene is named only where the DNA matches it firmly. Not every row has a clone size; where given, it reads once, few, many or a size class.

v_gene	j_gene	abundance	d_gene	CDR3aa	CDR3nt
TRBV11-2	TRBJ1-6	few	NA	CASSPGLNNSPLHF	TGTGCCAGCAGCCCAGGACTAAATAATTCACCCCTCCACTTT
TRBV7-9	TRBJ1-1	few	TRBD1	CASSLLAGGHTEAFF	TGTGCCAGCAGCTTATTGGCAGGGGGCCACACTGAAGCTTTCTTT
TRBV20-1	TRBJ2-1	many	NA	CSARDMARARNNEQFF	TGCAGTGCTAGAGATATGGCCAGGGCTCGAAACAATGAGCAGTTCTTC
TRBV4-2	TRBJ2-2	NA	NA	CASSQSRAAHANTGELFF	TGTGCCAGCAGCCAAAGCCGGGCAGCCCATGCGAACACCGGGGAGCTGTTTTTT
TRBV20-1	TRBJ2-7	few	TRBD2	CSARDPLAGDSYEQYF	TGCAGTGCTAGAGATCCACTAGCGGGGGACTCCTACGAGCAGTACTTC
TRBV6-2/TRBV6-3	TRBJ1-1	NA	NA	CASSYRRGTNTEAFF	TGTGCCAGCAGTTACAGGCGGGGGACGAACACTGAAGCTTTCTTT
TRBV29-1	TRBJ2-4	NA	TRBD2	CSVEEKRDGRIAKNIQYF	TGCAGCGTTGAAGAAAAGCGGGACGGACGAATAGCCAAAAACATTCAGTACTTC
TRBV27	TRBJ2-3	NA	NA	CASSPRKFGSVTDTQYF	TGTGCCAGCAGTCCTAGGAAGTTTGGGAGTGTTACAGATACGCAGTATTTT
TRBV13	TRBJ1-4	NA	NA	CASSPSGPVQTLFF	TGTGCCAGCAGCCCTAGTGGGCCGGTTCAGACTCTGTTTTTT
TRBV15	TRBJ2-3	NA	NA	CATSYQGDTQYF	TGTGCCACCAGCTACCAGGGAGATACGCAGTATTTT
TRBV12-3/TRBV12-4	TRBJ1-1	few	TRBD1	CASSDPRGQGNTEAFF	TGTGCCAGCAGCGACCCCAGGGGGCAGGGGAACACTGAAGCTTTCTTT
TRBV10-3	TRBJ1-1	few	NA	CATRGGGVDTEAFF	TGTGCCACCCGAGGGGGGGGCGTGGACACTGAAGCTTTCTTT
TRBV5-1	TRBJ2-3	NA	TRBD2	CASSWGDLREFGDTQYF	TGCGCCAGCAGCTGGGGGGACTTGCGGGAGTTTGGAGATACGCAGTATTTT
TRBV25-1	TRBJ1-1	NA	NA	CASAPSGGLFPGAFF	TGTGCCAGCGCTCCTTCGGGGGGCTTATTTCCGGGGGCTTTCTTT
TRBV7-9	TRBJ1-1	NA	TRBD1	CASDLQGARSTEAFF	TGTGCCAGCGATTTACAGGGGGCGAGGAGCACTGAAGCTTTCTTT
TRBV30	TRBJ2-5	NA	NA	CAWSVGQGETQYF	TGTGCCTGGAGTGTAGGCCAGGGTGAGACCCAGTACTTC
TRBV27	TRBJ1-5	NA	TRBD1	CASSPHQGGRSNQPQHF	TGTGCCAGCAGTCCCCATCAGGGGGGCCGGTCCAATCAGCCCCAGCATTTT
TRBV27	TRBJ1-2	NA	TRBD1	CASSQTGSHYGYTF	TGTGCCAGCAGCCAGACAGGGTCACACTATGGCTACACCTTC
TRBV12-3/TRBV12-4	TRBJ2-1	NA	NA	CASKRTSSYNEQFF	TGTGCCAGCAAGCGCACGAGCTCCTACAATGAGCAGTTCTTC
TRBV9	TRBJ1-2	NA	NA	CASSPMGLTYGYTF	TGTGCCAGCAGCCCGATGGGACTTACCTATGGCTACACCTTC
TRBV5-1	TRBJ1-2	NA	TRBD1	CASTGGLRTNYGYTF	TGCGCCAGCACAGGGGGACTGCGGACTAACTATGGCTACACCTTC
TRBV3-1	TRBJ2-3	few	TRBD2	CASSQETSGTYTQYF	TGTGCCAGCAGCCAAGAAACTAGCGGAACCTATACGCAGTATTTT
TRBV25-1	TRBJ2-5	NA	TRBD1	CASSSLTGKETQYF	TGTGCCAGCAGTTCTTTGACAGGGAAAGAGACCCAGTACTTC
TRBV20-1	TRBJ2-7	many	NA	CSARSHGSVGEQYF	TGCAGTGCTAGATCCCACGGGAGCGTGGGCGAGCAGTACTTC
TRBV27	TRBJ2-7	few	NA	CASGPGPLYF	TGTGCCAGCGGGCCGGGCCCCTTGTACTTC
TRBV5-1	TRBJ1-1	NA	NA	CASSLYLTGNTEAFF	TGCGCCAGCAGCCTATACCTTACGGGGAACACTGAAGCTTTCTTT
TRBV12-3/TRBV12-4	TRBJ2-7	NA	NA	CASSLVGGNLEQYF	TGTGCCAGCAGTTTAGTAGGCGGGAATTTGGAGCAGTACTTC
TRBV11-1	TRBJ2-7	NA	NA	CASSLTSPNYEQYF	TGTGCCAGCAGCTTAACCAGTCCTAACTACGAGCAGTACTTC